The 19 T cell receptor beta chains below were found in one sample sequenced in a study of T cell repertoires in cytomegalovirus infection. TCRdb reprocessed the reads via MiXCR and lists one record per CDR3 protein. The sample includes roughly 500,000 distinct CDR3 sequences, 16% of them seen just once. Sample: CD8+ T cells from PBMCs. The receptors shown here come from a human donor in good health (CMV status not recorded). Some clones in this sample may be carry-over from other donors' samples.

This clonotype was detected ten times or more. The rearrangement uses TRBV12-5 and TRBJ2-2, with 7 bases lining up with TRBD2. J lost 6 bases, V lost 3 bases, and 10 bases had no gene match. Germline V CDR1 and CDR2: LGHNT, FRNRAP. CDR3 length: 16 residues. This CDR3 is CASGFSVQRDAGELFF. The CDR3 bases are TGTGCTAGTGGTTTTTCGGTTCAGCGGGATGCCGGGGAGCTGTTTTTT.

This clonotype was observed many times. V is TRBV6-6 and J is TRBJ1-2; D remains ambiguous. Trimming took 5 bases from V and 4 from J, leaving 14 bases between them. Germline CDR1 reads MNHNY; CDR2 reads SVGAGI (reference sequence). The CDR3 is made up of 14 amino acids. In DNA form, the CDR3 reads TGTGCCAGCAGTGCAGAGTATGGGCTCTATGGCTACACCTTC. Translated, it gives CASSAEYGLYGYTF.

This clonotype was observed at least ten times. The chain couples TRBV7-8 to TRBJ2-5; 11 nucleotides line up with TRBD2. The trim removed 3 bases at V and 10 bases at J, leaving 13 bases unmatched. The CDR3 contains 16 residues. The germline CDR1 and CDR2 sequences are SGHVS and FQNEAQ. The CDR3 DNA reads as TGTGCCAGCAGCTTCACGCCGGGACTAGCGGCCCGGAGCCAGTACTTC. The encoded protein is CASSFTPGLAARSQYF.

The CDR3 sequence: CASSEDRGETETQYF. The CDR3 DNA reads TGCGCCAGCAGCGAGGACAGGGGAGAAACAGAGACCCAGTACTTC. The V call is TRBV5-1, the J call TRBJ2-5, with 9 bases lining up with TRBD1. V was pared by 4 bases and J by 4 bases, with 8 bases of the junction left unmatched. CDR1 and CDR2 (germline): SGHRS, YFSETQ. The CDR3 totals 15 residues.

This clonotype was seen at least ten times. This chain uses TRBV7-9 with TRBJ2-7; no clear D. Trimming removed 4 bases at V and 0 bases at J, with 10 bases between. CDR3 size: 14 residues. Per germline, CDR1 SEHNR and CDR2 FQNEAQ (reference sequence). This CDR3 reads CASSSLDGSYEQYF. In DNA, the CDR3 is TGTGCCAGCAGCTCTCTGGACGGCTCCTACGAGCAGTACTTC.

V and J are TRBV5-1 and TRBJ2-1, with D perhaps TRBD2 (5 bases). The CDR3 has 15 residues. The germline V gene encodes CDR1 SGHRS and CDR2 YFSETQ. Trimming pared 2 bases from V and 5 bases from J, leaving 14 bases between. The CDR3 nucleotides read TGCGCCAGCAGCTTTCCCCGGGATTTCAACAATGAGCAGTTCTTC. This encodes CASSFPRDFNNEQFF.

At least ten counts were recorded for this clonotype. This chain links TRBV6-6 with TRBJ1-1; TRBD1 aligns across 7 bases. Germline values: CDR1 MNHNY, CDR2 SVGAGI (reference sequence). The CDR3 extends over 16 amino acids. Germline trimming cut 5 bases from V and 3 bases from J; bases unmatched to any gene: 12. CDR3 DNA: TGTGCCAGCAGTAAAAATGTCAGGGGGGGAGACACTGAAGCTTTCTTT. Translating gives CASSKNVRGGDTEAFF.

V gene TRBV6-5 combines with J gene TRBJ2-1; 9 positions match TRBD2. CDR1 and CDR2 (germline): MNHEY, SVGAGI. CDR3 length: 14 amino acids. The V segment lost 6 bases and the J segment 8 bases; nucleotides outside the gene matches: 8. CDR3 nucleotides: TGTGCCAGCAGGGATCTAGCGGGATGGTATGAGCAGTTCTTC. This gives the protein CASRDLAGWYEQFF.

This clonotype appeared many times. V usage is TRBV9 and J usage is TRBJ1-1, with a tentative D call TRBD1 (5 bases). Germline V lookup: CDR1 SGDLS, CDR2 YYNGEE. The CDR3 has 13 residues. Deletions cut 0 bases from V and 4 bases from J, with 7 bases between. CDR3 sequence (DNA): TGTGCCAGCAGCGTAGCCCAGGGCACTGAAGCTTTCTTT. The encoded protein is CASSVAQGTEAFF.

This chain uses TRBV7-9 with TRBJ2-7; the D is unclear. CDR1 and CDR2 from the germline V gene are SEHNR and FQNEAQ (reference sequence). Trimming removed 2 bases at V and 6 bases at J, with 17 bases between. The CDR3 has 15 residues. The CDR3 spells CASSLSGRTLGEQYF. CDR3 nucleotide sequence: TGTGCCAGCAGCTTATCTGGCCGAACTCTCGGCGAGCAGTACTTC.

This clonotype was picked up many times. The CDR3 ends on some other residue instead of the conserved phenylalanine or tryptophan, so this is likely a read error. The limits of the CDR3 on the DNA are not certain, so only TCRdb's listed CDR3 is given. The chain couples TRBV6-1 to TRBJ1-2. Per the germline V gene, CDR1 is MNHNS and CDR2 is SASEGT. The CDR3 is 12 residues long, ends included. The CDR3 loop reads CASRERGPFLQY.

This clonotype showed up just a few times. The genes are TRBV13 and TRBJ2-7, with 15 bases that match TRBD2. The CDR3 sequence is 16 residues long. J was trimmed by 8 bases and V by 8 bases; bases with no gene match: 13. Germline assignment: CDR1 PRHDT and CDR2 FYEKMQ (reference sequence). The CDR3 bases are TGTGCCAGCTCCGGGACTAGCGGGAGGCCCCGGAACAAGCAGTACTTC. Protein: CASSGTSGRPRNKQYF.

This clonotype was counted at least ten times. The CDR3 nucleotides are TGTGCCAGTAGTACGCTGGGAAGCACAGATACGCAGTATTTT. Translated: CASSTLGSTDTQYF. The chain employs TRBV19 and TRBJ2-3; D is unclear. Between the trimmed V and J ends, which lost 4 bases and 0 bases, there was a span of 8 bases. The CDR3 runs to 14 residues. The V gene's germline CDR1 is LNHDA and CDR2 SQIVND (reference sequence).

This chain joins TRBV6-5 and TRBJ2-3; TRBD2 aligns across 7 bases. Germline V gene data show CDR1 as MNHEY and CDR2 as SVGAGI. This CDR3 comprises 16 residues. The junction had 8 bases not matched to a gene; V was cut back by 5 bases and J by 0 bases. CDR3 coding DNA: TGTGCCAGCAGTGACGCTAGCGGATCTAGCACAGATACGCAGTATTTT. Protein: CASSDASGSSTDTQYF.

The CDR3 region is CASSLVTGRKSPPGELFF. The CDR3 DNA follows: TGTGCCAGCAGCTTAGTCACCGGGCGAAAAAGTCCCCCCGGGGAGCTGTTTTTT. The chain carries TRBV7-6 and TRBJ2-2; unclear D gene. V was cut by 1 base and J by 6 bases, with 21 bases left in between. Germline V gives CDR1 SGHVS, CDR2 FNYEAQ. This CDR3 has 18 residues.

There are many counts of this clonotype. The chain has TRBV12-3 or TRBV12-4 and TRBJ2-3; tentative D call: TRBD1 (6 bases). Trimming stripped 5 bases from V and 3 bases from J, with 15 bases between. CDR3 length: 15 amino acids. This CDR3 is CASSITGLRTDTQYF. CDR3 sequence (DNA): TGTGCCAGCAGTATAACAGGGTTGCGGACAGATACGCAGTATTTT.

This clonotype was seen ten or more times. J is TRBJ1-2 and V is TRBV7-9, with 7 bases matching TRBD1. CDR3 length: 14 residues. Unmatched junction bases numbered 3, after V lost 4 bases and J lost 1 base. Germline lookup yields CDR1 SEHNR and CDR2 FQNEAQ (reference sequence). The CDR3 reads CASSSDRDNYGYTF. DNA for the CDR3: TGTGCCAGCAGCTCCGACAGGGATAACTATGGCTACACCTTC. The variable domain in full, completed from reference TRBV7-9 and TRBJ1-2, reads DTGVSQNPRHKITKRGQNVTFRCDPISEHNRLYWYRQTLGQGPEFLTYFQNEAQLEKSRLLSDRFSAERPKGSFSTLEIQRTEQGDSAMYLCASSSDRDNYGYTFGSGTRLTVV.

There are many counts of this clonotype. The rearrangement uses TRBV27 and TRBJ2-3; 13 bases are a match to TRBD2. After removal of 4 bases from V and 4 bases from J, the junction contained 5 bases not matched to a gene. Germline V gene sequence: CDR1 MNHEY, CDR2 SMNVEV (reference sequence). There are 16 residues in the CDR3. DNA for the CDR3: TGTGCCAGCAGTTCCTGGACTAGCGGGAGAGCAGATACGCAGTATTTT. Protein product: CASSSWTSGRADTQYF.

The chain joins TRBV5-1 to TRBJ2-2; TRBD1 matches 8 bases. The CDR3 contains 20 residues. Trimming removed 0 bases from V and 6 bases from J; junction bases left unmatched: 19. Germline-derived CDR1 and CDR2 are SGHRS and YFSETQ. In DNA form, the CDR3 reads TGCGCCAGCAGCTTGGTTCCAGGGGGCGCGGAAACTGGGTACTCCGGGGAGCTGTTTTTT. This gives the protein CASSLVPGGAETGYSGELFF.